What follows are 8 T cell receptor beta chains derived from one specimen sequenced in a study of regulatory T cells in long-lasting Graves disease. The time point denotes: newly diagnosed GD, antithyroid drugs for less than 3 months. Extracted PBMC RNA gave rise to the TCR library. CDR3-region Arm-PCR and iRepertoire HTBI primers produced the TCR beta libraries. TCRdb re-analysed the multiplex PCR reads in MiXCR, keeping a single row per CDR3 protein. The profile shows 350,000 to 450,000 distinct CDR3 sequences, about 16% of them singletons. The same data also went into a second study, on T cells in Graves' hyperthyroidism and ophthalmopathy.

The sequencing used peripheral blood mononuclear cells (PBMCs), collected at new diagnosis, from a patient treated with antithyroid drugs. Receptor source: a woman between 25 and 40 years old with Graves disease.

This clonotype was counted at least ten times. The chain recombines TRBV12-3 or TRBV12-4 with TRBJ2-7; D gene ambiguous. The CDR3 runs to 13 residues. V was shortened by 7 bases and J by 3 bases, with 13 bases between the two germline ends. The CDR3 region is CASTLKEGYEQYF. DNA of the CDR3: TGTGCCAGCACCCTCAAGGAAGGCTACGAGCAGTACTTC.

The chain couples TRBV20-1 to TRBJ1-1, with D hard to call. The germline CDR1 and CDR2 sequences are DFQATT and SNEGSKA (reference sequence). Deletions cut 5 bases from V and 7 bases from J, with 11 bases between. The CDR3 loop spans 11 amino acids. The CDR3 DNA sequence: TGCAGTGCTGCACTTTGGGGTGAAGCTTTCTTT. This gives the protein CSAALWGEAFF.

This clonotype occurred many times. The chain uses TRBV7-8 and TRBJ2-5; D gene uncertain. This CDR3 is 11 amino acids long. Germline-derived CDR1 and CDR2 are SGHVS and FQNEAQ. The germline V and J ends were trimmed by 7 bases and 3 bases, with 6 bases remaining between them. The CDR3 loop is CASTIKETQYF. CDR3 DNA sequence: TGTGCCAGCACCATAAAAGAGACCCAGTACTTC.

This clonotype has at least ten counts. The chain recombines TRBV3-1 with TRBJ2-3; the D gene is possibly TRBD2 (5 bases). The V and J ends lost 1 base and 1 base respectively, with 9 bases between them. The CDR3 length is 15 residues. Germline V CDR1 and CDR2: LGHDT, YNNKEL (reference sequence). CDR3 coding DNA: TGTGCCAGCAGCCAAGGGACTGGCGGCACAGATACGCAGTATTTT. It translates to CASSQGTGGTDTQYF.

CDR3 DNA sequence: TGCAGTGCTATAGCGGGAGGGCCTGATACGCAGTATTTT. Translated, it gives CSAIAGGPDTQYF. The V and J genes are TRBV20-1 and TRBJ2-3; 11 nucleotides line up with TRBD2. The V segment lost 4 bases and the J segment 6 bases; nucleotides outside the gene matches: 3. Germline V CDR1 and CDR2: DFQATT, SNEGSKA (reference sequence). This CDR3 has 13 residues.

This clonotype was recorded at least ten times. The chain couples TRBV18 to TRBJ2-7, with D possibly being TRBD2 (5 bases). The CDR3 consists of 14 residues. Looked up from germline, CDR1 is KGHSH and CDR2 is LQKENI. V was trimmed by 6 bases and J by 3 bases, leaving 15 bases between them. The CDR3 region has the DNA TGTGCCAGCTCGCGGGCGGATCGTCTCTACGAGCAGTACTTC. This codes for CASSRADRLYEQYF.

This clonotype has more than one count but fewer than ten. The CDR3 protein is CASSRLREGGYEQYF. CDR3 DNA: TGCGCCAGCAGCCGTCTGCGGGAGGGCGGTTACGAGCAGTACTTC. The chain is built from TRBV5-1 and TRBJ2-7, with 9 positions matching TRBD2. Losses at the gene ends were 4 bases for V and 4 bases for J; bases not matched to a gene: 9. CDR1 and CDR2 (germline): SGHRS, YFSETQ. This CDR3 spans 15 amino acids.

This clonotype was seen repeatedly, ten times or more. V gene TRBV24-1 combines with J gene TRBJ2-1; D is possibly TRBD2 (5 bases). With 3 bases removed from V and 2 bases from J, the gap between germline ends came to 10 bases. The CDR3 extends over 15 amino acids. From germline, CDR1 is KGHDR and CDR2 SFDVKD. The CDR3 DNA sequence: TGTGCCACCAGTGATCGACTATCTACCTACAATGAGCAGTTCTTC. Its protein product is CATSDRLSTYNEQFF.